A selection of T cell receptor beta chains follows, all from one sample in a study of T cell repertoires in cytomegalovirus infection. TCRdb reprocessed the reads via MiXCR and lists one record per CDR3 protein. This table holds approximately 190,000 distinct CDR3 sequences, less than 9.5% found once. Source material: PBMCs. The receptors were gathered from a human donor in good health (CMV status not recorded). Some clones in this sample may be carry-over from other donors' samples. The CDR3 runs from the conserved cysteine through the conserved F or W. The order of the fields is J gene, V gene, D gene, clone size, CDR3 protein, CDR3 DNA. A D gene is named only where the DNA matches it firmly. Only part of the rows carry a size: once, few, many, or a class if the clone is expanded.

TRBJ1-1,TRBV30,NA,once,CAWSVGNTEAFF,TGTGCCTGGAGTGTAGGGAACACTGAAGCTTTCTTT
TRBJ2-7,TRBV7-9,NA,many,CASSLAQVAGLHHEQYF,TGTGCCAGCAGCTTAGCGCAGGTCGCAGGACTACACCACGAGCAGTACTTC
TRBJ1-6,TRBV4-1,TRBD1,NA,CASSQVATGGEPLHF,TGCGCCAGCAGCCAAGTCGCGACAGGGGGCGAACCCCTCCACTTT
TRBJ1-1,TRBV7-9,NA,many,CASSLESRNTEAFF,TGTGCCAGCAGCTTAGAGTCACGGAACACTGAAGCTTTCTTT
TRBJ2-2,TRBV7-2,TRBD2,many,CASSTPREPSGELFF,TGTGCCAGCAGCACACCGCGGGAGCCTAGCGGGGAGCTGTTTTTT
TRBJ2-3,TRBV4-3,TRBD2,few,CASSQDELAGVNTQYF,TGCGCCAGCAGCCAAGATGAGCTAGCGGGAGTGAATACGCAGTATTTT
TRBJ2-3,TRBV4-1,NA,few,CASSPQGQSTDTQYF,TGCGCCAGCAGCCCACAGGGACAAAGCACAGATACGCAGTATTTT
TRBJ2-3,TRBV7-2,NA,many,CASSLVGGPSPTDTQYF,TGTGCCAGCAGCTTAGTAGGTGGTCCTTCCCCCACAGATACGCAGTATTTT
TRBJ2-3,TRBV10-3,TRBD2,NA,CAISEPGLESTDTQYF,TGTGCCATCAGTGAACCGGGACTAGAGAGCACAGATACGCAGTATTTT
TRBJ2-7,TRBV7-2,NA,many,CASSSPGPEQYF,TGTGCCAGCAGTTCGCCGGGGCCCGAGCAGTACTTC
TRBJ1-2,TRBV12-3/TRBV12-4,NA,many,CASSPQRVVGYTF,TGTGCCAGCAGTCCCCAAAGGGTAGTTGGCTACACCTTC
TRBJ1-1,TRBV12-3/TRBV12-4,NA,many,CASSSVGWTFF,TGTGCCAGCAGTTCGGTGGGGTGGACTTTCTTT
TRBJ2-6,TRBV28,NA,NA,CASSRQASSVRVRERVNVLTF,TGTGCCAGCAGCAGACAGGCCTCCAGTGTTAGAGTTAGGGAGAGGGTCAACGTCCTGACTTTC
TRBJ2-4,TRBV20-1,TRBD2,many,CSSILAGGAKNIQYF,TGCAGCTCAATCCTAGCGGGAGGAGCCAAAAACATTCAGTACTTC
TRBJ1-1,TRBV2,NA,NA,CASSADSLNTEAFF,TGTGCCAGCAGCGCCGACAGCCTGAACACTGAAGCTTTCTTT
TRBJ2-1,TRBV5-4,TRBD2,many,CASSLGSGRGSESEQFF,TGTGCCAGCAGCTTGGGTAGCGGGAGGGGTTCTGAAAGTGAGCAGTTCTTC
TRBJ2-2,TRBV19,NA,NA,CASSLRFNAGELFF,TGTGCCAGTAGTCTTCGTTTCAACGCCGGGGAGCTGTTTTTT
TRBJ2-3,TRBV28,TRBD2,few,CASSLGLVTDTQYF,TGTGCCAGCAGTTTGGGACTAGTTACAGATACGCAGTATTTT
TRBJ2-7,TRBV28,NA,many,CASSFGYKDRSYEQYF,TGTGCCAGCAGTTTTGGTTATAAGGACAGATCCTACGAGCAGTACTTC
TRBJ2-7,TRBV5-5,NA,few,CASSLFRDEQYF,TGTGCCAGCAGCTTGTTCAGGGACGAGCAGTACTTC
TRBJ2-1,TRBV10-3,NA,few,CAISGSGAPIFEQFF,TGTGCCATCAGTGGGTCAGGGGCTCCTATATTTGAGCAGTTCTTC
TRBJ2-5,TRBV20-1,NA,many,CSARDSHLGRETQYF,TGCAGTGCTAGAGATTCCCACCTAGGGAGGGAGACCCAGTACTTC
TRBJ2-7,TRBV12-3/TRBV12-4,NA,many,CASSFALGGNEQYF,TGTGCCAGCAGTTTTGCCCTTGGAGGAAACGAGCAGTACTTC
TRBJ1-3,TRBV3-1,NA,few,CASSPIGAKGNTIYF,TGTGCCAGCAGCCCCATTGGGGCGAAAGGAAACACCATATATTTT
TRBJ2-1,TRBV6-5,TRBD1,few,CASSYSNQGVAYNEQFF,TGTGCCAGCAGTTACTCGAACCAGGGGGTAGCCTACAATGAGCAGTTCTTC
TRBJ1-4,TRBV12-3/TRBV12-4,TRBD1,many,CASRQGLVGEKLFF,TGTGCCAGCAGACAGGGGTTAGTTGGTGAAAAACTGTTTTTT
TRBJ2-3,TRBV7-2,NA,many,CASSPTPATDTQYF,TGTGCCAGCAGCCCCACCCCGGCTACAGATACGCAGTATTTT
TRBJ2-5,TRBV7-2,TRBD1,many,CASSFAGTGTAETQYF,TGTGCCAGCAGCTTTGCCGGGACAGGTACTGCAGAGACCCAGTACTTC
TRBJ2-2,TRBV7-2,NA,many,CATYPGVSTGELFF,TGTGCCACTTATCCAGGGGTTTCTACCGGGGAGCTGTTTTTT
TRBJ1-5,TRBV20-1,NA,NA,CSAREGTRGNQPQHF,TGCAGTGCTAGAGAGGGGACACGGGGGAATCAGCCCCAGCATTTT
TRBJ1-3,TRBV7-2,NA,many,CASSLYVTAARGGNTIYF,TGTGCCAGCAGCTTATATGTCACTGCCGCTCGAGGGGGAAACACCATATATTTT
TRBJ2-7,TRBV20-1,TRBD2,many,CSARPGLDPYF,TGCAGTGCTAGACCGGGACTAGACCCGTACTTC
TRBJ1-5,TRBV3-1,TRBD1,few,CASSHGTASHSNQPQHF,TGTGCCAGCAGCCATGGGACAGCGAGCCATAGCAATCAGCCCCAGCATTTT
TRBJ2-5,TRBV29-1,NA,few,CSVDRQKTQYF,TGCAGCGTTGACCGCCAGAAGACCCAGTACTTC
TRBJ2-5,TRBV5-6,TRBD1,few,CASSSTGGQETQYF,TGTGCCAGCAGCTCTACAGGGGGGCAAGAGACCCAGTACTTC
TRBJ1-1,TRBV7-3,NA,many,CASSPSPGRSNTEAFF,TGTGCCAGCAGCCCTAGCCCGGGGCGGTCGAACACTGAAGCTTTCTTT
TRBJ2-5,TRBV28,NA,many,CASSLRGGMKRVTQYF,TGTGCCAGCAGTTTAAGAGGTGGGATGAAACGGGTGACCCAGTACTTC
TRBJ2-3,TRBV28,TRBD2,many,CASSLYSSGRDTDTQYF,TGTGCCAGCAGTTTATATTCTAGCGGGAGGGACACAGATACGCAGTATTTT
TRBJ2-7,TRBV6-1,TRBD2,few,CASSALAGLSYEQYF,TGTGCCAGCAGTGCCCTAGCGGGCCTCTCCTACGAGCAGTACTTC
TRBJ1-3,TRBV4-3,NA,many,CASSQDTGSAVTGNTIYF,TGCGCCAGCAGCCAAGACACCGGCAGCGCTGTAACGGGAAACACCATATATTTT
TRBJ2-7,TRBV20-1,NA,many,CSAPVILEGEQYF,TGCAGTGCTCCGGTAATCCTAGAGGGCGAGCAGTACTTC
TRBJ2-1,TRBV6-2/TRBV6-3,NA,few,CASSRPTAEQFF,TGTGCCAGCTCGCGACCCACAGCTGAGCAGTTCTTC
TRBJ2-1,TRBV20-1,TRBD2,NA,CSARSGGWRSYNEQFF,TGCAGTGCTAGATCGGGAGGGTGGCGGTCCTACAATGAGCAGTTCTTC
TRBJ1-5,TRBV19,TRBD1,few,CASRDRAFSNQPQHF,TGTGCCAGTAGAGACAGGGCTTTTAGCAATCAGCCCCAGCATTTT
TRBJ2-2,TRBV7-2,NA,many,CASSQSTGELFF,TGTGCCAGCAGCCAATCTACCGGGGAGCTGTTTTTT
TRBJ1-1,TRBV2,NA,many,CASRPGRTNTEAFF,TGTGCCAGCAGACCTGGACGGACGAACACTGAAGCTTTCTTT
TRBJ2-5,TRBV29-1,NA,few,CSVELLEIQETQYF,TGCAGCGTTGAACTTCTAGAAATCCAAGAGACCCAGTACTTC
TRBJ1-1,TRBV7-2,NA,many,CASSLESTEAFF,TGTGCCAGCAGCTTGGAGAGCACTGAAGCTTTCTTT
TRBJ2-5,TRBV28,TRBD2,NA,CASSETSGGTQETQYF,TGTGCCAGCAGTGAGACTAGCGGGGGGACCCAAGAGACCCAGTACTTC
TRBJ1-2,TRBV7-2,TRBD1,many,CASSFTVAGGYGYTF,TGTGCCAGCAGCTTCACCGTTGCAGGGGGCTATGGCTACACCTTC
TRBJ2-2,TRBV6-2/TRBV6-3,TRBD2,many,CASSYRPSGSNTGELFF,TGTGCCAGCAGTTACCGCCCTAGCGGGTCGAACACCGGGGAGCTGTTTTTT
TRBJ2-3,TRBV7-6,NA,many,CASSWDQDTQYF,TGTGCCAGCAGCTGGGACCAAGATACGCAGTATTTT